This TCR beta chain originates from a study of T cell responses to AZD1222 COVID-19 vaccine. The method was immunoSEQ multiplex PCR; TCRdb's version includes in-frame clones alone and lacks a portion of them. The table lists about 110,000 clones, over 75% of them singletons. General observations from the study: Compared with day 0, the breadth and depth of the Spike-specific TCR repertoire rose significantly after two doses of AZD1222. The donor cohort was predominantly white British with a female majority, and clonal diversity may have been underestimated.

On this clone: Its antigen remains unknown.

The material sequenced was peripheral blood, taken on day 0 of AZD1222 vaccination. This sequence was found in an adult in good health.

CDR3 sequence (DNA): TGCAGCGTCCCAGGGGGTCTGAGGACTGAAGCTTTCTTT. Translating gives CSVPGGLRTEAFF. The V and J genes are TRBV29-1 and TRBJ1-1, with 7 bases aligning to TRBD1. This CDR3 comprises 13 residues. V trimming: 6 bases; J trimming: 5 bases; junction bases outside the gene matches: 9. The germline CDR1 and CDR2 sequences are SQVTM and ANQGSEA.